A selection of T cell receptor beta chains follows, all from one sample in a study of molecular identifiers for immune sequencing clone quantification. MiXCR, applied by TCRdb to the PCR reads, yields one record per CDR3 protein. Here the sample spans nearly 650,000 distinct CDR3 sequences, approximately 24% being singletons. Sequenced material: naive CD8+ T cells from blood, with Jurkat cell RNA spiked in. These TCRs come from a human donor in good health. Some libraries in this study had Jurkat cell RNA spiked in. CDR3s include the opening cysteine and the closing phenylalanine or tryptophan. Fields, in order: CDR3 DNA, CDR3 protein, V gene, CDR3 length, D gene, J gene, clone size. The D gene is left open where the match is weak. The size of a clone is reported for some rows only, either as once, few or many, or as a class for expanded clones.

CDR3 DNA: TGTGCCAGCAGCGAGGGACAGGGTCCCGGGGAGCTGTTTTTT; CDR3 protein: CASSEGQGPGELFF; V gene: TRBV12-3/TRBV12-4; CDR3 length: 14; D gene: TRBD1; J gene: TRBJ2-2; clone size: few
CDR3 DNA: TGTGCCAGCAGTTTAAGGGGACTAGTGACCGAGCAGTACTTC; CDR3 protein: CASSLRGLVTEQYF; V gene: TRBV28; CDR3 length: 14; D gene: TRBD2; J gene: TRBJ2-7; clone size: .
CDR3 DNA: TGTGCCAGCAGCTCTAGGTCAAGCTCCTACGAGCAGTACTTC; CDR3 protein: CASSSRSSSYEQYF; V gene: TRBV5-6; CDR3 length: 14; D gene: .; J gene: TRBJ2-7; clone size: few
CDR3 DNA: TGTGCCAGCAGTATAGGGGGTAGCCACGAGCAGTACTTC; CDR3 protein: CASSIGGSHEQYF; V gene: TRBV13; CDR3 length: 13; D gene: .; J gene: TRBJ2-7; clone size: .
CDR3 DNA: TGCAGCGTTCCGAGGGAGGGGACTGAAGCTTTCTTT; CDR3 protein: CSVPREGTEAFF; V gene: TRBV29-1; CDR3 length: 12; D gene: .; J gene: TRBJ1-1; clone size: many
CDR3 DNA: TGTGCCAGCAGTTACGAACTTACCGGGGGGCATGGAGCTTTCTTT; CDR3 protein: CASSYELTGGHGAFF; V gene: TRBV28; CDR3 length: 15; D gene: .; J gene: TRBJ1-1; clone size: many
CDR3 DNA: TGTGCCAGCAGTACGGGACAGGGAGCGGGGTTGCCCCTCCACTTT; CDR3 protein: CASSTGQGAGLPLHF; V gene: TRBV27; CDR3 length: 15; D gene: TRBD1; J gene: TRBJ1-6; clone size: many
CDR3 DNA: TGTGCCAGCAGCTTAGTCCCTGCGGGGAACACCGGGGAGCTGTTTTTT; CDR3 protein: CASSLVPAGNTGELFF; V gene: TRBV13; CDR3 length: 16; D gene: .; J gene: TRBJ2-2; clone size: .
CDR3 DNA: TGTGCCAGCAGCCTGGAACAGTCATTTCACACTGAAGCTTTCTTT; CDR3 protein: CASSLEQSFHTEAFF; V gene: TRBV3-1; CDR3 length: 15; D gene: .; J gene: TRBJ1-1; clone size: .
CDR3 DNA: TGTGCCAGCAGTTTAAACAGGGGGCCAACTAACTATGGCTACACCTTC; CDR3 protein: CASSLNRGPTNYGYTF; V gene: TRBV27; CDR3 length: 16; D gene: TRBD1; J gene: TRBJ1-2; clone size: .
CDR3 DNA: TGTGCCAGCAGCCCAGGGTCCCCCTACGAGCAGTACTTC; CDR3 protein: CASSPGSPYEQYF; V gene: TRBV2; CDR3 length: 13; D gene: .; J gene: TRBJ2-7; clone size: many